This paragraph covers one T cell receptor (beta chain) sequence. It lacks a known antigen. Per-base qualities were not stored, and no clone one base away is much larger. Each collaborating institution followed its own protocols to collect whole blood in K2EDTA tubes. For TCRbeta analysis, collaborators shipped samples in one of three forms: frozen whole blood, isolated PBMCs, or DNA extracted from either of those sample types. This sample is part of a study of blood T cell repertoires in COVID-19 (dated by TCRdb to the early 2020s). General notes on the study: Samples from collaborators originated in the United States, Italy and Spain and spanned both the acute and convalescent phases of COVID-19. A de-identified subject ID, COVID-19 status, age in years and sex were almost always included in the sample metadata. The repertoires were released in a freely available public database intended as a resource for research on the immune response to SARS-CoV-2. The prospective study material was composed of cDNA or gDNA derived from T cells, B-cell-depleted T cells, or PBMCs. The samples were drawn from two sources: the first 160 participants of the ongoing ImmuneRACE study, and some 1,300 subjects contributed by 6 global collaborators. Where HLA class I and class II types were available, the types were taken from metadata supplied by the sample provider, not from assay-based typing. Subjects who had been exposed to COVID-19, were actively infected with it, or had recovered from it provided the deeply sampled blood TCRbeta repertoires that made up the dataset. Findings and caveats that apply to the study as a whole: How much clinical and demographic metadata was included differed by source and by participant, and the metadata was provided uncurated.

TCRbeta CDR3 regions were amplified from genomic DNA using the immunoSEQ Assay, a bias-controlled multiplex PCR. Processing in the source paper ran as follows. The number of nucleated cells in each sample was estimated from the amplification of reference gene primers within the assay. To quantify the absolute abundance of each unique TCRbeta CDR3 rearrangement, sequence reads were collapsed and filtered. For each sample, productive Simpson clonality was calculated as the square root of Simpson's diversity index across productive rearrangements. The clones in this table, taken by TCRdb from immuneACCESS, are in-frame only. Not every clone is retained; where verified, under half of the shortfall comes from an unresolved V gene, and the cause of the rest is unknown. V and J calls and clone size are those listed in that table; D and trimming were worked out from the DNA. The sample table lists 200,000 or so clones, roughly nine tenths of them with a count of one. The top ten constitute about 2.2% of the sample.

This receptor was taken from a woman in her 50s with acute or convalescent COVID-19. Sequencing was carried out using peripheral blood.

Read as DNA, the sequence is TGTGCCAGCAGTTTTACAGTCTCCTACGAGCAGTACTTC. It is translated as CASSFTVSYEQYF. Recombination connected TRBV12-3 or TRBV12-4 to TRBJ2-7, with the D gene call left open. V was cut back by 3 bases and J by 0 bases, leaving a gap of 6 bases between them. Reading from cysteine to phenylalanine, the CDR3 counts 13 amino acids. The DNA shown is the 39-base CDR3, in frame from base 1.